This TCR beta chain was captured by sequencing in a study of blood T cell repertoires in COVID-19. Study overall: Sources were T cells, B-cell-depleted T cells, or PBMCs; the material itself was cDNA or gDNA.

Authors' processing steps: Researchers report that nucleated cell counts were estimated from reference gene primer amplification. Assay used: immunoSEQ multiplex PCR; TCRdb lists only in-frame clones, some missing. V and J calls and clone size are copied from that table; D and trimming were computed from the DNA. In the table there are roughly 250,000 clones, roughly 90% of which are singletons. Those enrolled, adults aged about 18 to 95 years, came from some 25 US areas. Categorization into cohorts depended on clinical history that participants reported. With V trimmed by 3 bases and J by 6 bases, 12 bases remained unmatched. In germline, CDR1 is LNHDA, CDR2 SQIVND (reference sequence). CDR3 size: 17 residues.

The TCR comes from a woman aged 25 to 45 with acute COVID-19. The V and J genes are TRBV19 and TRBJ2-1; 9 nucleotides align to TRBD2. Sequencing used PBMCs or T cells enriched from blood (not recorded which). This CDR3 is CASSIPPGTSSGNEQFF. DNA of the CDR3: TGTGCCAGTAGTATTCCACCCGGGACTAGCTCAGGCAATGAGCAGTTCTTC.